Detailed here is one T cell receptor (beta chain). Everyone who took part was about 18 to 90 years old, and they came from fewer than 25 US areas. All recovered Cohort 3 donors got two negative PCRs, got clearance, or saw symptom resolution. The ends lost 0 bases at V and 3 bases at J; junction bases unmatched: 1. Germline V lookup: CDR1 SGDLS, CDR2 YYNGEE. The CDR3 is made up of 15 amino acids. The sample comes from a study of blood T cell repertoires in COVID-19. Study-wide background: The origin of the acute and convalescent COVID-19 samples was the United States, Italy and Spain. PBMCs, B-cell-depleted T cells, or T cells provided the cDNA or gDNA that made up the material.

Assay: immunoSEQ multiplex PCR; the TCRdb copy retains only in-frame clones and omits some. The sample lists about 280,000 clones; 87% were seen once. Sequenced: PBMCs or T cells enriched from blood (not recorded which). The chain is built from TRBV9 and TRBJ1-2, with 11 bases identical to TRBD1. This receptor was identified in a woman in her thirties or forties who had recovered from COVID-19. The CDR3 DNA reads as TGTGCCAGCAGCGTAGCGGGACAGGGGGACTATGGCTACACCTTC. It translates to CASSVAGQGDYGYTF.